The clone carrying this T cell receptor beta chain turned up a few times. These data belong to a study of cytomegalovirus exposure and HLA in healthy donors. Both 60 Vbeta primers and 13 Jbeta primers went into the PCR. Only in-frame clones appear in the TCRdb table, and some are missing; sequencing was by immunoSEQ multiplex PCR. Found here are over 150,000 clones, about four fifths of them singletons; the top ten hold approximately 4.5%. The germline V gene has CDR1 SGHRS and CDR2 YFSETQ. The CDR3 is 18 amino acids. V lost 1 base and J lost 4, with 23 bases in between. V usage is TRBV5-1 and J usage is TRBJ1-1, with D possibly being TRBD1 (6 bases). Sequences were obtained from PBMCs. This clonotype was sampled from a man younger than 40 in good health and CMV-seronegative. The CDR3 DNA sequence: TGCGCCAGCAGCTTGTCCAGCAGGGAAGGGGGTCTGGGCACTGAAGCTTTCTTT. This translates into CASSLSSREGGLGTEAFF. Complete variable domain (other parts from reference TRBV5-1 and TRBJ1-1): KAGVTQTPRYLIKTRGQQVTLSCSPISGHRSVSWYQQTPGQGLQFLFEYFSETQRNKGNFPGRFSGRQFSNSRSEMNVSTLELGDSALYLCASSLSSREGGLGTEAFFGQGTRLTVV.